The rows below give T cell receptor beta chains drawn from one sample of a study of blood T cell repertoires in COVID-19. Libraries were prepared by immunoSEQ multiplex PCR; TCRdb keeps only in-frame clonotypes and omits some of them. Of 150,000 or so clones listed, approximately 86% are singletons. Specimen: peripheral blood. The receptor source for this set is a man younger than 35 with acute or convalescent COVID-19. Each CDR3 is given with its conserved first and last residue. The order of the fields is V gene, J gene, CDR3 protein.

TRBV12-5,TRBJ1-1,CASGTDRAAFF
TRBV5-4,TRBJ2-3,CASSLRLAGADTQYF
TRBV24-1,TRBJ2-1,CATSDPGQSKYNEQFF
TRBV7-6,TRBJ2-7,CASSPEVGAIAYEQYF
TRBV30,TRBJ2-6,CAWSDFSSGANVLTF
TRBV30,TRBJ2-3,CAWSVGLAGLTDTQYF
TRBV3-1/TRBV3-2,TRBJ1-2,CASSQETGGGYGYTF
TRBV9,TRBJ1-1,CASSVEASRGPRTEAFF
TRBV11-2,TRBJ2-7,CASSLGGGIDEQYF
TRBV30,TRBJ1-5,CAWTSRQGQPQHF
TRBV3-1/TRBV3-2,TRBJ1-2,CASSRALKPGESFGGLYGSYGYTF
TRBV28,TRBJ1-5,CASSSRGQGDQPQHF
TRBV2,TRBJ1-1,CASSEALGTGAEAFF
TRBV12-3/TRBV12-4,TRBJ1-2,CASTTTGYGYTF